The rows below give T cell receptor beta chains drawn from one sample of a study of a mutant IDH1 vaccine in newly diagnosed glioma. These receptors have no known antigen. Libraries were prepared by immunoSEQ multiplex PCR; TCRdb keeps only in-frame clonotypes and omits some of them. The table lists roughly 52,000 clones, about 82% of them singletons, with over 9% in the top ten. Source: PBMCs, taken from a glioma patient whose treatment included an IDH1 peptide vaccine. Receptors originate from a man aged 35-49 years with glioma. CDR3s leave out the opening cysteine and the closing phenylalanine or tryptophan.

j_gene,v_gene,CDR3aa
TRBJ1-1,TRBV6-4,ASSDSSRGTEAF
TRBJ2-1,TRBV10-1,ASSEGRGGNEQF
TRBJ2-7,TRBV4-1,ASSQDTSSWEQY
TRBJ1-3,TRBV11-2,ASSLSDVDGRRTIY
TRBJ2-3,TRBV4-1,ASSSRGPLAGGPVDTQY
TRBJ2-3,TRBV29-1,SVVDSAADTQY
TRBJ1-2,TRBV14,ASSQVSTLYGYT
TRBJ2-7,TRBV4-1,ASSQDDQRLTYEQY
TRBJ2-5,TRBV2,ASHRENQETQY
TRBJ1-4,TRBV28,ASSSGGEANEKLF
TRBJ2-1,TRBV14,ASSLREGSYNEQF
TRBJ1-1,TRBV6-5,ASSYSGQPGTTEAF
TRBJ2-7,TRBV4-2,ASSQATSGAYEQY
TRBJ1-4,TRBV6-1,ASSELGGRGGNEKLF
TRBJ2-5,TRBV11-2,ASSPGDRRKQETQY
TRBJ1-1,TRBV11-2,ASSLDQGFEAF
TRBJ1-2,TRBV27,ASSFSQGSYGYT
TRBJ1-1,TRBV19,ASSQTVNTEAF
TRBJ2-1,TRBV7-9,ASSLARQMNEQF
TRBJ1-1,TRBV18,ASYGWMNTEAF
TRBJ1-2,TRBV6-5,ASSYGQPKNYGYT
TRBJ1-2,TRBV5-6,ASSPTPFRAGPGYT
TRBJ2-2,TRBV6-1,ASSDIAGVNTGELF
TRBJ2-6,TRBV7-2,ASSLTSGSGANVLT
TRBJ1-1,TRBV10-2,ASWGRGGTAF
TRBJ1-2,TRBV19,ASSIWSQGPSIDGYT
TRBJ1-3,TRBV18,ASSPSAPGQSILH
TRBJ2-5,TRBV5-6,ASSLHNLETQY
TRBJ2-3,TRBV6-5,ASRWSPGNTQY
TRBJ2-5,TRBV5-6,ASSLLPNGTGFHQETQY
TRBJ1-2,TRBV19,ASSAEQGLDGYT
TRBJ2-5,TRBV13,ASSSGRTVQETQY
TRBJ2-5,TRBV11-2,ASSRLRGGRIETQY
TRBJ2-5,TRBV11-3,ASTQGVGSNPETQY
TRBJ1-4,TRBV19,ATLRNRSGREKLF
TRBJ2-5,TRBV5-1,ASSSGTSVAETQY
TRBJ2-1,TRBV30,AWSAAGLAAYNEQF
TRBJ2-1,TRBV11-3,ASSSRGGNEQF
TRBJ2-6,TRBV2,ARGGQGASGANVLT
TRBJ1-2,TRBV19,ASGAGVGGYGYT